This T cell receptor beta chain is drawn from a study of blood T cells in healthy people across ages. CDR3 length: 13 residues. The V gene's germline CDR1 is GTSNPN and CDR2 SVGIG (reference sequence). A second PCR, run for roughly 6 to 11 cycles, used a sample-barcoded 5' primer plus a J-beta primer mix. Each sample yielded at least 2.5 million CDR3-containing paired-end reads. TCRdb reanalysed the 5' RACE reads using MiXCR and keeps one entry per CDR3 protein. In the table there are some 890,000 distinct CDR3 sequences, roughly 28% of which are singletons. In the case of this clonotype: A read error may explain this, as a much larger clone is one base away.

The same specimen was also included in a second study, on T cells of mothers and their children. As that study records: All extracted RNA went into cDNA synthesis, around 1.4 ug per 15 ul. For unrelated pairs as for related ones, thymic selection shapes TCR recombination output similarly. The overlap seen between related mothers and children slightly exceeded that of unrelated pairs, though not significantly.

Material for sequencing was blood. The chain has TRBV30 and TRBJ2-6; D is possibly TRBD1 or TRBD2 (5 bases each). The receptor comes from a woman between 40 and 55 years old in good health. CDR3 sequence reads: CAWRDSGANVPTF. Written as DNA, the CDR3 is TGTGCCTGGAGGGACTCTGGGGCCAACGTCCCGACTTTC.